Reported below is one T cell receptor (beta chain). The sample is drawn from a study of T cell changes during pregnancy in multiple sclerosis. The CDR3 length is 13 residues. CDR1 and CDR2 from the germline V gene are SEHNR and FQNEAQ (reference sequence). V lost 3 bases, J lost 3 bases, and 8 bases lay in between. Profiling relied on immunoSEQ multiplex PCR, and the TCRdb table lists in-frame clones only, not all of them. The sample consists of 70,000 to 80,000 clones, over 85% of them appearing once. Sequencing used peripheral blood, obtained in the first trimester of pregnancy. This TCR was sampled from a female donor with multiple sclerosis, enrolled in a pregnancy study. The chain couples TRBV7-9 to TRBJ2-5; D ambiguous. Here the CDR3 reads CASSFIPKETQYF. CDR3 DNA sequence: TGTGCCAGCAGCTTCATCCCAAAAGAGACCCAGTACTTC.